The rows below give T cell receptor beta chains drawn from one sample of a study of CD8 T cells in ankylosing spondylitis. TCRdb used MiXCR to reprocess the 5' RACE reads, holding one entry per CDR3 protein. The sample holds about 480,000 distinct CDR3 sequences, over 15% seen once. The sample was blood, either unsorted or a sorted T cell fraction (not recorded which). These receptors came from a male donor with ankylosing spondylitis. Both conserved end residues are part of each CDR3. D genes are given only for firm matches. Clone size is not always given. Where it is, it says once, few, many or a class for expanded clones.

DNA	CDR3	D	V	size	length	J
TGTGCCAGCAGCGTCCCGGGATCAGGACTAGGGGTCGACGAGCAGTACTTC	CASSVPGSGLGVDEQYF	TRBD2	TRBV9	few	17	TRBJ2-7
TGTGCCAGCTCACCGGTGGCAGGGGTTCAAACTGAAGCTTTCTTT	CASSPVAGVQTEAFF	NA	TRBV18	NA	15	TRBJ1-1
TGTGCCAGCAGCCAAGGGACGGAGAACACTGAAGCTTTCTTT	CASSQGTENTEAFF	NA	TRBV2	NA	14	TRBJ1-1
TGCGCCAGCAGCTTGGAAATTGGAGGGGTAGCTTTCTTT	CASSLEIGGVAFF	NA	TRBV5-1	many	13	TRBJ1-1
TGTGCCAGCATGGGGGGCATCGGGGAAAAACTGTTTTTT	CASMGGIGEKLFF	NA	TRBV28	NA	13	TRBJ1-4
TGCGCCAGCAGCTCTGGCAGATCAAGCGGGGGGGAGACCCAGTACTTC	CASSSGRSSGGETQYF	TRBD2	TRBV5-1	NA	16	TRBJ2-5
TGCAGTGCGTCCCATCAAGAGACCCAGTACTTC	CSASHQETQYF	NA	TRBV20-1	NA	11	TRBJ2-5
TGCGCCAGCAGCATGGACGGGTCCCCCAATCAGCCCCAGCATTTT	CASSMDGSPNQPQHF	NA	TRBV5-1	few	15	TRBJ1-5
TGCGCCAGCAGCCAAGAAGGTCCTGGGCTAGCGGGAGACAATGAGCAGTTCTTC	CASSQEGPGLAGDNEQFF	TRBD2	TRBV4-3	few	18	TRBJ2-1
TGCAGTGCTAGAGGGAATACCCCTTGGCGCTCTGGAAACACCATATATTTT	CSARGNTPWRSGNTIYF	NA	TRBV20-1	NA	17	TRBJ1-3
TGTGCCAGCCACTCTGGAAACACCATATATTTT	CASHSGNTIYF	NA	TRBV6-5	few	11	TRBJ1-3
TGTGCCACCAGCAGCAAGACAGGGGGAACTGAAGCTTTCTTT	CATSSKTGGTEAFF	TRBD1	TRBV15	NA	14	TRBJ1-1
TGCAGTGCTAGCCCGACAGGGTATGAGCAGTTCTTC	CSASPTGYEQFF	TRBD1	TRBV20-1	few	12	TRBJ2-1
TGTGCTAGTGGTCTTAGCGGGCAAGAGACCCAGTACTTC	CASGLSGQETQYF	TRBD2	TRBV12-5	many	13	TRBJ2-5
TGTGCCAGCAGCCAATCCGGACTAGCGGGGAAGTTCATAGCCCCGTATTTT	CASSQSGLAGKFIAPYF	TRBD2	TRBV4-2	few	17	TRBJ2-3
TGTGCCAGCCGGGACAGGGGTTTCATGAACACTGAAGCTTTCTTT	CASRDRGFMNTEAFF	TRBD1	TRBV6-1	many	15	TRBJ1-1
TGCGCCAGCAGCCCAGATCTCAACTATGGCTACACCTTC	CASSPDLNYGYTF	NA	TRBV5-1	many	13	TRBJ1-2
TGCAGTGCCATAGGGGTGGACAGGGGCCTCTACGAGCAGTACTTC	CSAIGVDRGLYEQYF	TRBD1	TRBV20-1	NA	15	TRBJ2-7
TGTGCCAGCAGCTTAGATGGGACAGAACGCACAGATACGCAGTATTTT	CASSLDGTERTDTQYF	TRBD1	TRBV7-2	few	16	TRBJ2-3
TGCAGTGCTAGAGACGGGACTCCTAAGGGAGGGGTCTCTGGAAACACCATATATTTT	CSARDGTPKGGVSGNTIYF	NA	TRBV20-1	NA	19	TRBJ1-3
TGTGCCAGCAGCTTAGATGGAGGCACTGAAGCTTTCTTT	CASSLDGGTEAFF	NA	TRBV7-9	few	13	TRBJ1-1
TGTGCCAGCAGTTTAGGCACTAGCGGGGGGCGGGTAAGAGATACGCAGTATTTT	CASSLGTSGGRVRDTQYF	TRBD2	TRBV27	few	18	TRBJ2-3
TGCGCCAGCAGCTTCTTGCCCTTGGCAGGGGAAGTCGAGCAGTACTTC	CASSFLPLAGEVEQYF	NA	TRBV5-1	few	16	TRBJ2-7
TGTGCCAGCAGCATGTGGAGGGGGGAGGCTTACGAGCAGTACTTC	CASSMWRGEAYEQYF	NA	TRBV5-6	few	15	TRBJ2-7
TGTGCCAGCAGTTTAATGGGCCAGCCCTATGGCTACACCTTC	CASSLMGQPYGYTF	NA	TRBV28	NA	14	TRBJ1-2
TGTGCCACCAGTGATTTGCAAACACGAAGTCAGGGAAAAGCCAAAAACATTCAGTACTTC	CATSDLQTRSQGKAKNIQYF	NA	TRBV24-1	NA	20	TRBJ2-4